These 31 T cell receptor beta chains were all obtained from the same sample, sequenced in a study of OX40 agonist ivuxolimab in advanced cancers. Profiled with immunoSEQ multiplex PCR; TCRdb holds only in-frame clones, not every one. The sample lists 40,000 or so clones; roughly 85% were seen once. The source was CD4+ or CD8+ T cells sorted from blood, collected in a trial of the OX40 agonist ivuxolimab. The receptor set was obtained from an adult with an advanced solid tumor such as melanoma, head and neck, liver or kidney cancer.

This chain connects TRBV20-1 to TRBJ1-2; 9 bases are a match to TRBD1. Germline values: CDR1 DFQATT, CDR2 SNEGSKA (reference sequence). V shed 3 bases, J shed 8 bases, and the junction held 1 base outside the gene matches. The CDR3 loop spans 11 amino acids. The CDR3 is CSARGQGGYTF. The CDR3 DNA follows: TGCAGTGCTAGGGGACAGGGAGGCTACACCTTC.

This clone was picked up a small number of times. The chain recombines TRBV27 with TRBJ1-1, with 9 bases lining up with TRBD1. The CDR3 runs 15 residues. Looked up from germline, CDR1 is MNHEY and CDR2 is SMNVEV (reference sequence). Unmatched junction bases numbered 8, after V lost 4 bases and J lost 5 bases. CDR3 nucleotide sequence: TGTGCCAGCAGTTCCTTTAACAGGGGGCGAACTGAAGCTTTCTTT. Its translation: CASSSFNRGRTEAFF.

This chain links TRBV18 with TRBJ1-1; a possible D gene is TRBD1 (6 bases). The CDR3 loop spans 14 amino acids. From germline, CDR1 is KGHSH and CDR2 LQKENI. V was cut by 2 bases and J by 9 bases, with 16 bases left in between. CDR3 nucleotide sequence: TGTGCCAGCTCACCAATAAGGGGGAGGATTAAAGCTTTCTTT. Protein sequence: CASSPIRGRIKAFF.

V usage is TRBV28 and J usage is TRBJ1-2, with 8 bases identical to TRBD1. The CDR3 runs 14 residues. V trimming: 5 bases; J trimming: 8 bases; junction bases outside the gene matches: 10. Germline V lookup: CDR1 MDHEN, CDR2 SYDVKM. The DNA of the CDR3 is TGTGCCAGCAGTCCCGGATTCAGGGGGCGAGGCTACACCTTC. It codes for CASSPGFRGRGYTF.

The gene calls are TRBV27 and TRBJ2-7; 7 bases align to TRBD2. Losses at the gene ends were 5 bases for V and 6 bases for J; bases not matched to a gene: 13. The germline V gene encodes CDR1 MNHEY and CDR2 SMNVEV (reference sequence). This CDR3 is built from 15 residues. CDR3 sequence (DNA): TGTGCCAGCAGTCCCCGAGCGGGAAATGAAGTCGAGCAGTACTTC. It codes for CASSPRAGNEVEQYF.

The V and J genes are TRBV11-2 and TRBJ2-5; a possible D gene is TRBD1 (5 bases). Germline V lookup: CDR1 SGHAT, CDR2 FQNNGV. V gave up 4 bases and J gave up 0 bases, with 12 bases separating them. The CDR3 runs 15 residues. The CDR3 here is CASSSPGHYQETQYF. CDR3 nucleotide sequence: TGTGCCAGCAGCTCACCCGGACACTACCAAGAGACCCAGTACTTC.

CDR3 sequence: CATSLEGGYEQYF. CDR3 nucleotides: TGTGCCACCAGCCTCGAGGGCGGCTACGAGCAGTACTTC. The rearrangement joins TRBV15 to TRBJ2-7, with D perhaps matching TRBD2 (5 bases). The CDR3 totals 13 residues. Germline V gene sequence: CDR1 LNHNV, CDR2 YYDKDF (reference sequence). V lost 5 bases to trimming and J lost 3 bases, with 11 bases between them.

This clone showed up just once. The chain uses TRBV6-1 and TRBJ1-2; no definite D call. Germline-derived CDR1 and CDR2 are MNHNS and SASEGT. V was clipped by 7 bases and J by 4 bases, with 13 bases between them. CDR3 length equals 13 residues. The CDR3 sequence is CASMRQRVYGYTF. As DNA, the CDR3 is TGTGCCAGCATGCGGCAGCGTGTCTATGGCTACACCTTC.

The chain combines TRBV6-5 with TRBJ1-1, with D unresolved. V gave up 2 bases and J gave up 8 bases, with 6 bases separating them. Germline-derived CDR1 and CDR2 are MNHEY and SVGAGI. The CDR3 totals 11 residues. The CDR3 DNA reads TGTGCCAGCAGTTACCTCGGGGAAGCTTTCTTT. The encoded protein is CASSYLGEAFF.

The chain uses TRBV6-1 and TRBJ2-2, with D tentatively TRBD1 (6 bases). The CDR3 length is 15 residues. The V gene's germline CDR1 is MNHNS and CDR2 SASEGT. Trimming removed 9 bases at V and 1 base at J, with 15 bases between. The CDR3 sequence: CASSDSPRNTGELFF. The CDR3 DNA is TGTGCCAGTTCGGACAGCCCGCGGAACACCGGGGAGCTGTTTTTT.

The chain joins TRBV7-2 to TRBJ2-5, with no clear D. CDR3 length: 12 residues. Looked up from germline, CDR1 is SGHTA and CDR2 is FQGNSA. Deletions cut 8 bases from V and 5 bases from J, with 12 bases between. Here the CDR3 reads CASSFAAETQYF. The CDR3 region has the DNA TGTGCCAGCTCGTTCGCGGCGGAGACCCAGTACTTC.

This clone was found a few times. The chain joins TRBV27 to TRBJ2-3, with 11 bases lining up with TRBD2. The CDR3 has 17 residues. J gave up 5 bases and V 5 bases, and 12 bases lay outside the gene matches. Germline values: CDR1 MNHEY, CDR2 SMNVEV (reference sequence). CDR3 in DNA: TGTGCCAGCAGTAACGCGACTAGCGGGACTAATAGAGATACGCAGTATTTT. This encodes CASSNATSGTNRDTQYF.

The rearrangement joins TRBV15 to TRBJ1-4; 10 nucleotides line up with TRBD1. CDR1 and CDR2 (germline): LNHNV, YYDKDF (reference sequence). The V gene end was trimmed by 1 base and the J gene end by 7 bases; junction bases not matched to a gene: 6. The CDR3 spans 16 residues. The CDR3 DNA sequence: TGTGCCACCAGCAGAGTACCGGGACAGGGGCTTGAAAAACTGTTTTTT. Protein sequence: CATSRVPGQGLEKLFF.

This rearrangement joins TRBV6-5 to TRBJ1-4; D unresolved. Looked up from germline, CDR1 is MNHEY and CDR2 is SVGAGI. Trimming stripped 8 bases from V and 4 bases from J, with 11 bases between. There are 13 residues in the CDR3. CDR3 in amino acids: CASRTGGNEKLFF. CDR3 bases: TGTGCCAGCCGTACGGGTGGTAATGAAAAACTGTTTTTT.

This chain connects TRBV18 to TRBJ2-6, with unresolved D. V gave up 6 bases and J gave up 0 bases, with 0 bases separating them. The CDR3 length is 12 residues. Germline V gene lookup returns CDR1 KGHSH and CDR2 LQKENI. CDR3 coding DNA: TGTGCCAGCTCCTCTGGGGCCAACGTCCTGACTTTC. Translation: CASSSGANVLTF.

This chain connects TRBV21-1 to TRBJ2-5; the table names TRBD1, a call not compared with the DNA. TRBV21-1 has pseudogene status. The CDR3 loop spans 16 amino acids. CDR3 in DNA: TGTGCCAGCAGCAAAGCTACAGGGGCCCACGAAGAGACCCAGTACTTC. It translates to CASSKATGAHEETQYF.

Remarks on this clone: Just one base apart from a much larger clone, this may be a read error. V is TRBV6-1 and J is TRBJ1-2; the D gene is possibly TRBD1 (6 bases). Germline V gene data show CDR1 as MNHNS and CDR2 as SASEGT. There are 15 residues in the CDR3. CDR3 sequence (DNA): TGTGCCAGCAGTGAAAGGGGGGCAGGCCTCTATGGCCACACCTTC. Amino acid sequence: CASSERGAGLYGHTF.

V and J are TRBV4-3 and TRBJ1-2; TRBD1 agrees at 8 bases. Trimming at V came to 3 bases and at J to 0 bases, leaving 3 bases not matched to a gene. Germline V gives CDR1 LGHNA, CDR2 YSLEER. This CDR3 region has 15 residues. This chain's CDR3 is CASSQQGATNYGYTF. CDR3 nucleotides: TGCGCCAGCAGCCAGCAGGGGGCTACTAACTATGGCTACACCTTC.

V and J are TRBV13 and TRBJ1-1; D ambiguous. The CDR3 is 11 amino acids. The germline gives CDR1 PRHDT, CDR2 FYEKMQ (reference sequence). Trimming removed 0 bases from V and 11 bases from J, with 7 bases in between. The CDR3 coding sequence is TGTGCCAGCAGCTTAGGGCCTCAGGCTTTCTTT. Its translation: CASSLGPQAFF. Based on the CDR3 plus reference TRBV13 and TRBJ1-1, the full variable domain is AAGVIQSPRHLIKEKRETATLKCYPIPRHDTVYWYQQGPGQDPQFLISFYEKMQSDKGSIPDRFSAQQFSDYHSELNMSSLELGDSALYFCASSLGPQAFFGQGTRLTVV.

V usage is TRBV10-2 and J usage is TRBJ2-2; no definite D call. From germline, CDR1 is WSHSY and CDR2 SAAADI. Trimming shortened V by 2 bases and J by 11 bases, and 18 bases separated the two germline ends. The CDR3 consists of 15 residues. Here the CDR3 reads CASSEAAVTGRELFF. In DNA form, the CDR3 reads TGCGCCAGCAGTGAGGCGGCGGTTACCGGGCGTGAGCTGTTTTTT.

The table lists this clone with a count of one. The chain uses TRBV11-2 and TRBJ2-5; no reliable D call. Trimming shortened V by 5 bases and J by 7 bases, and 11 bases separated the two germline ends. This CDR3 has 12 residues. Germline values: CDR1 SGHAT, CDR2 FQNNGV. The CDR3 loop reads CASSMDPGTQYF. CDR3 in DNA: TGTGCCAGCAGCATGGACCCGGGGACCCAGTACTTC. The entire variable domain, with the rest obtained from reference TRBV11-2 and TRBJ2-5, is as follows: EAGVAQSPRYKIIEKRQSVAFWCNPISGHATLYWYQQILGQGPKLLIQFQNNGVVDDSQLPKDRFSAERLKGVDSTLKIQPAKLEDSAVYLCASSMDPGTQYFGPGTRLLVL.

As DNA, the CDR3 is TGTGCCAGTAGTTTGCGGGCCGAAAACATTCAGTACTTC. This gives the protein CASSLRAENIQYF. The chain is built from TRBV19 and TRBJ2-4; D possibly corresponds to TRBD2 (5 bases). The germline V gene encodes CDR1 LNHDA and CDR2 SQIVND (reference sequence). V gave up 5 bases and J gave up 5 bases, with 10 bases separating them. The CDR3 is 13 amino acids.

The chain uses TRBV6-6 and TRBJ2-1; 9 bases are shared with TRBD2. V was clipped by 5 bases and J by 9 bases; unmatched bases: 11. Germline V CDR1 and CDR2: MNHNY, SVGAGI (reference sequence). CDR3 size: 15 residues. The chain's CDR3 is CASSPSGTSIGEQFF. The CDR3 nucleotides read TGTGCCAGCAGTCCCTCCGGGACTAGCATAGGTGAGCAGTTCTTC.

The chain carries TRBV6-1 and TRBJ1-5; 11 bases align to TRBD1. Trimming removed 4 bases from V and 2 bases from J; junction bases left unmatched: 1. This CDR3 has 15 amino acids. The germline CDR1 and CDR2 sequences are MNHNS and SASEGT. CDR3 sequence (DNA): TGTGCCAGCAGTGGGACAGGGGGCGGCAATCAGCCCCAGCATTTT. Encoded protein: CASSGTGGGNQPQHF.

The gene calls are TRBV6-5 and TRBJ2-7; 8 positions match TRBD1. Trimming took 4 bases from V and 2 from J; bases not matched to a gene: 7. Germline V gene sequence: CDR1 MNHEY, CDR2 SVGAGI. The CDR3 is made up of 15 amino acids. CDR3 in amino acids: CASSSGTGGTYEQYF. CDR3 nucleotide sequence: TGTGCCAGCAGTTCGGGGACAGGCGGCACCTACGAGCAGTACTTC.

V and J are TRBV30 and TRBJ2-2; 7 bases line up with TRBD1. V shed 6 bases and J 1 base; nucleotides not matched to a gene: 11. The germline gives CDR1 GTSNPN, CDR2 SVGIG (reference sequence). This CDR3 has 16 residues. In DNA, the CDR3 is TGTGCCTGCAAACCCGGGGACAGAAGGAACACCGGGGAGCTGTTTTTT. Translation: CACKPGDRRNTGELFF.

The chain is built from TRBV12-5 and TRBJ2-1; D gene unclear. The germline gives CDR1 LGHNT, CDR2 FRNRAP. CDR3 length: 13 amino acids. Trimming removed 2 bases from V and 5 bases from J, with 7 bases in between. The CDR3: CASGLNTNNEQFF. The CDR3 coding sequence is TGTGCTAGTGGTTTGAACACGAACAATGAGCAGTTCTTC.

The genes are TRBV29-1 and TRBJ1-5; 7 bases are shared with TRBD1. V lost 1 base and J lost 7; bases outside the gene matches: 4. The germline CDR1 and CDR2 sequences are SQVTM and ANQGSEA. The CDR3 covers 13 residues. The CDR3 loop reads CSVEVDRDQPQHF. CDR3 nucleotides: TGCAGCGTTGAAGTTGACAGGGACCAGCCCCAGCATTTT.

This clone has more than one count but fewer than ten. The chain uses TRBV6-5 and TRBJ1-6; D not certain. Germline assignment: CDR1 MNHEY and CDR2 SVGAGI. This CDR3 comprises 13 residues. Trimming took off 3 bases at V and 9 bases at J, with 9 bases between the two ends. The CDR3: CASSYTGFSPLHF. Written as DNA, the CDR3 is TGTGCCAGCAGTTATACGGGATTTTCACCCCTCCACTTT.

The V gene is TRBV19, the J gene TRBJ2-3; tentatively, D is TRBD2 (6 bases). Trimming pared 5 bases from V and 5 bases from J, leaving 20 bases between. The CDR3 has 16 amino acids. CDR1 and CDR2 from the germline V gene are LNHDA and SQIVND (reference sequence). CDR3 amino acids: CASSGRTPKMRDTQYF. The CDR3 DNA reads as TGTGCCAGTAGTGGGAGGACACCGAAGATGAGAGATACGCAGTATTTT.

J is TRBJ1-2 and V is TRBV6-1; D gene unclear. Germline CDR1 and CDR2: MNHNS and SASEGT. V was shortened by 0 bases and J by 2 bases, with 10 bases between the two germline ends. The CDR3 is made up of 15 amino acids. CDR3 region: CASSEAPGTNYGYTF. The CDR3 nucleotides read TGTGCCAGCAGTGAAGCTCCAGGTACAAACTATGGCTACACCTTC.